This TCR beta chain was sequenced in a study of tumor-infiltrating lymphocytes in oesophageal squamous cell carcinoma. TCRdb ran MiXCR on the reads and lists one entry per CDR3 protein. The sample carries 12,000 or so distinct CDR3 sequences, 50% to 65% recorded once. The CDR3 is 15 residues long. CDR1 SGHVT and CDR2 SQSDAQ come from the germline V gene. Specimen: blood. The chain carries TRBV7-4 and TRBJ2-1, with D possibly TRBD1 on 5 matching bases. The DNA end favors TRBJ2-5, so the J call may be wrong. The sequence derives from a female donor with esophageal squamous cell carcinoma. In DNA, the CDR3 is TGTGCCAGCAGCTTAGGGAAGGGGTGGAGCGAGACCCAGTACTTC. As protein: CASSLGKGWSETQYF.